These 31 T cell receptor beta chains originate from one sample sequenced in a study of tumor-infiltrating lymphocytes in localized non-small cell lung cancer. TCRdb's copy holds only in-frame clones and misses some; the assay was immunoSEQ multiplex PCR. The sample lists roughly 20,000 clones, around 80% occurring once. Sequenced: lung tumor tissue. Receptor source: a human donor with non-small cell lung cancer.

This chain connects TRBV27 to TRBJ1-5; D gene unclear. The CDR3 loop spans 13 amino acids. V was pared by 3 bases and J by 2 bases, with 5 bases between. Looked up from germline, CDR1 is MNHEY and CDR2 is SMNVEV (reference sequence). CDR3 nucleotide sequence: TGTGCCAGCAGTTTCGGGGGCAATCAGCCCCAGCATTTT. Encoded protein: CASSFGGNQPQHF.

V is TRBV28 and J is TRBJ2-7; a weak D match, TRBD2 (6 bases). This CDR3 is 14 amino acids long. The V and J ends lost 6 bases and 5 bases respectively, with 17 bases between them. Germline assignment: CDR1 MDHEN and CDR2 SYDVKM. CDR3 DNA: TGTGCCAGCAGCCCCCTGACTAGTGTCGACGAGCAGTACTTC. It yields the protein CASSPLTSVDEQYF. Using reference TRBV28 and TRBJ2-7 for the parts outside the CDR3, the full variable domain is DVKVTQSSRYLVKRTGEKVFLECVQDMDHENMFWYRQDPGLGLRLIYFSYDVKMKEKGDIPEGYSVSREKKERFSLILESASTNQTSMYLCASSPLTSVDEQYFGPGTRLTVT.

This chain joins TRBV14 and TRBJ2-1; D not resolved. The CDR3 contains 12 residues. Germline V gene lookup returns CDR1 SGHDN and CDR2 FVKESK. V lost 6 bases to trimming and J lost 7 bases, with 10 bases between them. CDR3 loop: CASSRSWNEQFF. The CDR3 nucleotides read TGTGCCAGCAGTCGAAGTTGGAATGAGCAGTTCTTC.

The chain recombines TRBV18 with TRBJ1-1; D unclear. The CDR3 covers 11 residues. Germline V gene sequence: CDR1 KGHSH, CDR2 LQKENI. The V end lost 8 bases, the J end lost 2 bases, and 6 bases lay between the germline ends. The CDR3 nucleotides are TGTGCCAGCCACGGAAACACTGAAGCTTTCTTT. Amino acids: CASHGNTEAFF.

The CDR3 sequence is CASSLSNRGDGYTF. In nucleotides, the CDR3 is TGTGCCAGCAGCTTGTCTAACAGGGGGGATGGCTACACCTTC. The V gene is TRBV5-4, the J gene TRBJ1-2; 8 positions agree with TRBD1. The V gene's germline CDR1 is SGHNT and CDR2 YYREEE (reference sequence). This CDR3 spans 14 amino acids. With 1 base clipped from V and 6 bases from J, the junction kept 5 bases outside the gene matches. Based on the CDR3 plus reference TRBV5-4 and TRBJ1-2, the full variable domain is ETGVTQSPTHLIKTRGQQVTLRCSSQSGHNTVSWYQQALGQGPQFIFQYYREEENGRGNFPPRFSGLQFPNYSSELNVNALELDDSALYLCASSLSNRGDGYTFGSGTRLTVV.

In its sample, this clone ranks as medium-sized. The chain combines TRBV18 with TRBJ2-7; D is possibly TRBD1 (6 bases). CDR1 KGHSH and CDR2 LQKENI come from the germline V gene. V lost 3 bases and J lost 4, with 16 bases in between. The CDR3 length is 15 residues. CDR3 DNA sequence: TGTGCCAGCTCACCTCGAACAGGGTTAGGATACGAGCAGTACTTC. Translating gives CASSPRTGLGYEQYF. Together with reference TRBV18 and TRBJ2-7, the CDR3 gives the full variable domain: NAGVMQNPRHLVRRRGQEARLRCSPMKGHSHVYWYRQLPEEGLKFMVYLQKENIIDESGMPKERFSAEFPKEGPSILRIQQVVRGDSAAYFCASSPRTGLGYEQYFGPGTRLTVT.

The rearrangement uses TRBV5-6 and TRBJ1-5; D not resolved. This CDR3 is 16 amino acids long. Germline V gives CDR1 SGHDT, CDR2 YYEEEE. The V and J ends lost 3 bases and 1 base respectively, with 14 bases between them. The CDR3 loop is CASSSSGLWSNQPQHF. For the CDR3, the DNA is TGTGCCAGCAGCTCCTCGGGCCTATGGAGCAATCAGCCCCAGCATTTT. Based on the CDR3 plus reference TRBV5-6 and TRBJ1-5, the full variable domain is DAGVTQSPTHLIKTRGQQVTLRCSPKSGHDTVSWYQQALGQGPQFIFQYYEEEERQRGNFPDRFSGHQFPNYSSELNVNALLLGDSALYLCASSSSGLWSNQPQHFGDGTRLSIL.

Only a few counts were recorded for this clone. Other DNA sequences from this sample encode an identical CDR3 as well. The chain carries TRBV5-4 and TRBJ1-1, with 8 nucleotides matching TRBD1. V dropped 0 bases and J dropped 2; count of bases not matched to a gene: 6. Germline-derived CDR1 and CDR2 are SGHNT and YYREEE (reference sequence). The CDR3 contains 16 residues. This CDR3 reads CASSLAGGAVNTEAFF. The CDR3 DNA follows: TGTGCCAGCAGCTTGGCAGGGGGCGCGGTAAACACTGAAGCTTTCTTT.

The CDR3, as DNA: TGTGCCAGCAGCTGGTCCGGGACTGCTAATGACGAGCAGTACTTC. Translated: CASSWSGTANDEQYF. The V gene is TRBV5-4, the J gene TRBJ2-7; tentatively, D is TRBD2 (6 bases). Germline V lookup: CDR1 SGHNT, CDR2 YYREEE (reference sequence). The CDR3 is 15 residues long. V dropped 3 bases and J dropped 5 bases, with 18 bases sitting between them.

This clone was found once. The chain couples TRBV30 to TRBJ1-3; D gene uncertain. V was cut by 3 bases and J by 4 bases, with 4 bases left in between. The germline V gene encodes CDR1 GTSNPN and CDR2 SVGIG (reference sequence). This CDR3 contains 11 residues. CDR3 nucleotide sequence: TGTGCCTGGAGGGGGGGAAACACCATATATTTT. Translation: CAWRGGNTIYF.

This clone was observed a few times. The chain couples TRBV5-6 to TRBJ2-4; 8 positions agree with TRBD2. CDR1 SGHDT and CDR2 YYEEEE come from the germline V gene. Losses at the gene ends were 3 bases for V and 7 bases for J; bases not matched to a gene: 6. The CDR3 runs to 14 residues. In DNA form, the CDR3 reads TGTGCCAGCAGCTCCCGGGGGGGCGGGAACATTCAGTACTTC. It codes for CASSSRGGGNIQYF.

This clone was observed once. The chain joins TRBV18 to TRBJ2-7; D call uncertain. The CDR3 length is 15 residues. Germline CDR1 KGHSH, CDR2 LQKENI. The V end was cut by 2 bases, the J end by 7 bases, with 18 bases between. CDR3 sequence reads: CASSPGVPLGGEQYF. CDR3 coding DNA: TGTGCCAGCTCACCAGGGGTCCCTCTAGGTGGTGAGCAGTACTTC.

J is TRBJ2-1 and V is TRBV7-3; D may be TRBD1 (5 bases). This CDR3 spans 15 amino acids. From germline, CDR1 is SGHTA and CDR2 FQGTGA. The ends were cut back, 5 bases at V and 2 bases at J, with 13 bases in the middle. The DNA for the CDR3 is TGTGCCAGCAGCGCGACTCAGGGTCCCTACAATGAGCAGTTCTTC. This sequence encodes CASSATQGPYNEQFF.

The V and J genes are TRBV7-2 and TRBJ2-2, with TRBD2 as a possible D gene (5 bases). This CDR3 has 16 amino acids. The germline gives CDR1 SGHTA, CDR2 FQGNSA. The germline V and J ends were trimmed by 2 bases and 2 bases, with 12 bases remaining between them. The CDR3 bases are TGTGCCAGCAGCTTAAGCATACGGGGTAACACCGGGGAGCTGTTTTTT. As protein: CASSLSIRGNTGELFF. Drawing the rest from reference TRBV7-2 and TRBJ2-2, the complete variable domain is GAGVSQSPSNKVTEKGKDVELRCDPISGHTALYWYRQSLGQGLEFLIYFQGNSAPDKSGLPSDRFSAERTGGSVSTLTIQRTQQEDSAVYLCASSLSIRGNTGELFFGEGSRLTVL.

This chain joins TRBV2 and TRBJ1-5; D gene ambiguous. The germline V and J ends were trimmed by 8 bases and 5 bases, with 16 bases remaining between them. This CDR3 comprises 14 residues. Germline V lookup: CDR1 SNHLY, CDR2 FYNNEI. CDR3 sequence: CASHDGIGYQPQHF. DNA of the CDR3: TGTGCCAGCCACGACGGTATAGGATATCAGCCCCAGCATTTT.

The chain is built from TRBV27 and TRBJ2-3; D unresolved. Deletions cut 3 bases from V and 6 bases from J, with 10 bases between. Germline lookup yields CDR1 MNHEY and CDR2 SMNVEV (reference sequence). This CDR3 is 13 amino acids long. The CDR3 bases are TGTGCCAGCAGTTTTTTAGGGTCGGATACGCAGTATTTT. As protein: CASSFLGSDTQYF.

The gene calls are TRBV7-2 and TRBJ2-3; TRBD2 matches 9 bases. The CDR3 is 19 amino acids. Germline V gene lookup returns CDR1 SGHTA and CDR2 FQGNSA. The V and J ends lost 1 base and 1 base, in that order; junction bases with no gene match: 12. CDR3 nucleotides: TGTGCCAGCAGCTTAGGTATGGGTTTAGCGGGAGCTGGCACAGATACGCAGTATTTT. Residues: CASSLGMGLAGAGTDTQYF.

The chain combines TRBV5-1 with TRBJ1-1, with TRBD1 matching over 10 bases. V shed 4 bases, J shed 4 bases, and the junction held 7 bases outside the gene matches. Germline CDR1 and CDR2: SGHRS and YFSETQ. The CDR3 covers 15 residues. CDR3 loop: CASSRDRGFGTEAFF. The CDR3 DNA follows: TGCGCCAGCAGCCGGGACAGGGGATTCGGCACTGAAGCTTTCTTT.

The V gene is TRBV5-4, the J gene TRBJ1-2, with D perhaps matching TRBD1 (5 bases). Trimming stripped 2 bases from V and 4 bases from J, with 9 bases between. Germline CDR1 SGHNT, CDR2 YYREEE (reference sequence). The CDR3 is made up of 13 amino acids. The CDR3 DNA is TGTGCCAGCAGCTTACCCGGGGGCTATGGCTACACCTTC. Translating gives CASSLPGGYGYTF.

This clone was seen a handful of times. CDR3 coding DNA: TGTGCCAGTAGTAACAGGGGATCCTACGAGCAGTACTTC. Encoded protein: CASSNRGSYEQYF. The rearrangement links TRBV19 to TRBJ2-7; 7 bases map to TRBD1. This CDR3 is built from 13 residues. Germline CDR1 LNHDA, CDR2 SQIVND (reference sequence). The V gene end was trimmed by 4 bases and the J gene end by 1 base; junction bases not matched to a gene: 1. Full variable domain (missing parts from reference TRBV19 and TRBJ2-7): DGGITQSPKYLFRKEGQNVTLSCEQNLNHDAMYWYRQDPGQGLRLIYYSQIVNDFQKGDIAEGYSVSREKKESFPLTVTSAQKNPTAFYLCASSNRGSYEQYFGPGTRLTVT.

The J gene is TRBJ2-3, the V gene TRBV10-3; 11 bases are shared with TRBD2. Looked up from germline, CDR1 is ENHRY and CDR2 is SYGVKD. This CDR3 is built from 14 residues. V lost 6 bases, J lost 3 bases, and 2 bases stayed unmatched. The CDR3 region is CAISLAGGTDTQYF. The CDR3 coding sequence is TGTGCCATCAGCCTAGCGGGAGGAACAGATACGCAGTATTTT.

Relative to its sample, this clone is medium-sized (0.01 to 0.1%). This rearrangement joins TRBV7-2 to TRBJ2-7, with 7 bases identical to TRBD2. CDR1 and CDR2 from the germline V gene are SGHTA and FQGNSA. This CDR3 contains 14 residues. J gave up 5 bases and V 0 bases, and 4 bases lay outside the gene matches. CDR3 in amino acids: CASSLAGGENEQYF. CDR3 sequence (DNA): TGTGCCAGCAGCTTAGCTGGGGGGGAGAACGAGCAGTACTTC.

The chain carries TRBV7-9 and TRBJ2-2; possible D gene TRBD2, 5 bases. The CDR3 runs to 14 residues. Trimming removed 7 bases at V and 0 bases at J, with 9 bases between. The V gene's germline CDR1 is SEHNR and CDR2 FQNEAQ (reference sequence). This CDR3 reads CASTRTANTGELFF. The CDR3 DNA follows: TGTGCCAGCACCCGGACTGCGAACACCGGGGAGCTGTTTTTT. Using reference TRBV7-9 and TRBJ2-2 for the parts outside the CDR3, the full variable domain is DTGVSQNPRHKITKRGQNVTFRCDPISEHNRLYWYRQTLGQGPEFLTYFQNEAQLEKSRLLSDRFSAERPKGSFSTLEIQRTEQGDSAMYLCASTRTANTGELFFGEGSRLTVL.

This clone was seen a single time. The chain recombines TRBV2 with TRBJ2-7; 12 bases map to TRBD2. This CDR3 is 13 amino acids long. The germline gives CDR1 SNHLY, CDR2 FYNNEI. J lost 2 bases, V lost 9 bases, and 2 bases had no gene match. This CDR3 reads CASGLAGTYEQYF. CDR3 nucleotide sequence: TGTGCCAGTGGACTAGCGGGAACCTACGAGCAGTACTTC. Full variable domain (rest looked up from reference TRBV2 and TRBJ2-7): EPEVTQTPSHQVTQMGQEVILRCVPISNHLYFYWYRQILGQKVEFLVSFYNNEISEKSEIFDDQFSVERPDGSNFTLKIRSTKLEDSAMYFCASGLAGTYEQYFGPGTRLTVT.

This rearrangement joins TRBV27 to TRBJ2-3; 7 bases agree with TRBD2. CDR1 is MNHEY, CDR2 SMNVEV, per germline (reference sequence). The CDR3 spans 14 residues. The ends lost 5 bases at V and 3 bases at J; junction bases unmatched: 5. The CDR3 region has the DNA TGTGCCAGCAGTCGGACTAGAGAAACAGATACGCAGTATTTT. Its translation: CASSRTRETDTQYF.

CDR3 nucleotide sequence: TGTGCCAGCAGTTACTCGGGGGATCAGCCCCAGCATTTT. It translates to CASSYSGDQPQHF. The chain is built from TRBV6-5 and TRBJ1-5; maybe TRBD1 (5 bases). Per germline, CDR1 MNHEY and CDR2 SVGAGI. V lost 0 bases and J 5 bases, leaving 5 bases between the germline ends. The CDR3 totals 13 residues.

V and J are TRBV9 and TRBJ2-1; a weak D match, TRBD2 (5 bases). CDR1 is SGDLS, CDR2 YYNGEE, per germline. Trimming removed 0 bases at V and 3 bases at J, with 10 bases between. There are 15 residues in the CDR3. The CDR3 DNA is TGTGCCAGCAGCGTAGAACGGGGTTACTACAATGAGCAGTTCTTC. It is translated as CASSVERGYYNEQFF.

The sample holds a few counts of this clone. This chain uses TRBV5-4 with TRBJ2-7, with 12 bases fitting TRBD2. V was pared by 3 bases and J by 7 bases, with 5 bases of the junction left unmatched. The CDR3 length is 14 residues. From germline, CDR1 is SGHNT and CDR2 YYREEE (reference sequence). The CDR3 DNA reads as TGTGCCAGCAGCTCTAGCGGGAGGGTCGGTGAGCAGTACTTC. It codes for CASSSSGRVGEQYF.

This clone occurred a few times. V gene TRBV6-5 combines with J gene TRBJ2-3; D unclear. The CDR3 runs 16 residues. V lost 4 bases and J lost 2, with 16 bases in between. Germline V lookup: CDR1 MNHEY, CDR2 SVGAGI. This CDR3 reads CASSSQRQTYTDTQYF. In DNA, the CDR3 is TGTGCCAGCAGTTCTCAAAGGCAGACGTACACAGATACGCAGTATTTT.

The V call is TRBV5-1, the J call TRBJ2-3; D gene uncertain. From germline, CDR1 is SGHRS and CDR2 YFSETQ. The CDR3 is 14 residues long. V was trimmed by 0 bases and J by 6 bases, leaving 11 bases between them. CDR3 region: CASSLDSTRDTQYF. CDR3 nucleotides: TGCGCCAGCAGCTTGGACAGTACGCGGGATACGCAGTATTTT.

The V gene is TRBV27, the J gene TRBJ2-1; 13 bases line up with TRBD2. Trimming removed 10 bases from V and 9 bases from J; junction bases left unmatched: 12. In germline, CDR1 is MNHEY, CDR2 SMNVEV (reference sequence). The CDR3 consists of 15 residues. CDR3 nucleotides: TGTGCCACCAAGGGGAGACTAGCGGGAGGTAGTGAGCAGTTCTTC. Protein sequence: CATKGRLAGGSEQFF.